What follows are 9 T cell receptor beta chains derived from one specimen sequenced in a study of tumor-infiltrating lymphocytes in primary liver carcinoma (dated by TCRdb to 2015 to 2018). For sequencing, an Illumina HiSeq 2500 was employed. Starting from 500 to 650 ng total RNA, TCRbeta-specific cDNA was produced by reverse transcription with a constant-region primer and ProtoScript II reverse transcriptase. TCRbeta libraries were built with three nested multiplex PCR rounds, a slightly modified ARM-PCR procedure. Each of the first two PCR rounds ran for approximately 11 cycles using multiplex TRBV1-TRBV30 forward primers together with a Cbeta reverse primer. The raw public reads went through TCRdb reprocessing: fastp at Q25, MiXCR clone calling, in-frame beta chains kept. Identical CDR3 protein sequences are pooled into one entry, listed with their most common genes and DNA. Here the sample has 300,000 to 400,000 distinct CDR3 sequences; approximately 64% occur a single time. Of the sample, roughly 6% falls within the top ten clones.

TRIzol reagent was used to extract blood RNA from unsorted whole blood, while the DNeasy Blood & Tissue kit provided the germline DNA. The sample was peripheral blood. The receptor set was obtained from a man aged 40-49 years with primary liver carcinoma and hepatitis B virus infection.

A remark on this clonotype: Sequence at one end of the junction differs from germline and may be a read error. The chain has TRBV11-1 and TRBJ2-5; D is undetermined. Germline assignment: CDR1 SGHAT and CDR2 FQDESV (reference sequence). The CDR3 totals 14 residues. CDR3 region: CVSSFGVKEETQYF. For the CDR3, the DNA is TGTGTCAGCAGCTTCGGAGTCAAAGAAGAGACCCAGTACTTC.

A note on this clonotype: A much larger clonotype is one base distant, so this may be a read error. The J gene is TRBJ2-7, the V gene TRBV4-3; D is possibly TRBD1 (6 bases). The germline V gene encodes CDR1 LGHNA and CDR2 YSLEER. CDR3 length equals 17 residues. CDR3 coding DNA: TGCGCCAGCAGCCAAGGATCGTACGGACAGCTCTCCTACGCGCAGTACTTC. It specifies CASSQGSYGQLSYAQYF.

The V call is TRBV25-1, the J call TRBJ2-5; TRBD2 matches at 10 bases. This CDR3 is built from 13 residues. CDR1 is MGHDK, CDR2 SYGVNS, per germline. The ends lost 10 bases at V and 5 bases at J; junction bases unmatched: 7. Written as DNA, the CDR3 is TGTGCCAACAAGCGGGAGGGCCGGGAGACCCAGTACTTC. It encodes CANKREGRETQYF.

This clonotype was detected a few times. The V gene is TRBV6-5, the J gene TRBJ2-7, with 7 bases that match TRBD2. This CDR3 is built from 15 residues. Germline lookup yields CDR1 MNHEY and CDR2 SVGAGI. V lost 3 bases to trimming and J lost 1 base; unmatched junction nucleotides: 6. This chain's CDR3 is CASSYSAGDSYEQYF. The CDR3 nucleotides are TGTGCCAGCAGTTATTCGGCGGGGGATTCCTACGAGCAGTACTTC.

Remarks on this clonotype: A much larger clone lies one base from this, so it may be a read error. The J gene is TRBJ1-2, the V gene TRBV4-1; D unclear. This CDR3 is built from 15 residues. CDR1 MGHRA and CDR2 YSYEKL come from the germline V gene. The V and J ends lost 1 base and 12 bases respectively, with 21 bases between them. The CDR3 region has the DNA TGCGCCAGCAGCCAAGGAGCAGCTCGGGTCGTGGACCACACCTTC. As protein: CASSQGAARVVDHTF.

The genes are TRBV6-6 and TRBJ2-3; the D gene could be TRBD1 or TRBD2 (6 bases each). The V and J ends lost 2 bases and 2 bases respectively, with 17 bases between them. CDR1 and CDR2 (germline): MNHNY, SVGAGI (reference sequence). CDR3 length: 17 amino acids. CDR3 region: CASSYREDSFYTDTQYF. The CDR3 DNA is TGTGCCAGCAGTTACAGGGAGGACAGTTTCTACACAGATACGCAGTATTTT.

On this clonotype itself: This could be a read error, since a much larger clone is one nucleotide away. This chain's CDR3 is CAISVQDVEQYF. The CDR3 nucleotides are TGTGCCATCAGTGTGCAGGATGTGGAGCAGTACTTC. The chain links TRBV10-3 to TRBJ2-7; D unclear. The germline V gene encodes CDR1 ENHRY and CDR2 SYGVKD. The CDR3 consists of 12 residues. Trimming stripped 4 bases from V and 7 bases from J, with 11 bases between.

The CDR3 nucleotides read TGTGCCAGCAAACCGCAGACAGGGGCAAGCAATCAGCCCCAGCATTTT. It yields the protein CASKPQTGASNQPQHF. The rearrangement links TRBV6-1 to TRBJ1-5; TRBD1 matches at 8 bases. V gave up 7 bases and J gave up 1 base; unmatched junction bases: 9. The CDR3 contains 16 residues. Germline assignment: CDR1 MNHNS and CDR2 SASEGT.

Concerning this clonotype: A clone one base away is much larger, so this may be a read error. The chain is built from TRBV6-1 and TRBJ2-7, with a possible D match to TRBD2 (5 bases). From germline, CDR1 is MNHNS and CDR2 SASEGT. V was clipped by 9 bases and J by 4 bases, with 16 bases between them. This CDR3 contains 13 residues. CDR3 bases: TGTGCCAGTAACTACCGGAGAGGGTACGAGCAGTACTTC. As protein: CASNYRRGYEQYF.